These T cell receptor beta chains were read from a single sample in a study of T cell responses to AZD1222 COVID-19 vaccine. Method: immunoSEQ multiplex PCR; TCRdb's copy keeps in-frame clones and lacks some. The sample records 140,000 to 150,000 clones, approximately 92% being singletons. This material consisted of peripheral blood, taken on day 0 of AZD1222 vaccination. These receptors came from an adult in good health. Each CDR3 is given with its conserved first and last residue. A D gene is named only where the DNA matches it firmly. Rows give clone size only sometimes, using once, few, many, or a class for an expanded clone.

NA	NA	TRBV19	14	TRBJ1-2	TGTGCCAGTAGTATCGGGACGGGGAACTATGGCTACACCTTC	CASSIGTGNYGYTF
NA	NA	TRBV6-2/TRBV6-3	12	TRBJ2-7	TGTGCCAGCAGTTACACTACCTACGAGCAGTACTTC	CASSYTTYEQYF
NA	NA	TRBV28	15	TRBJ1-3	TGTGCCAGCAGTTTAACAGATGGGTCTGGAAACACCATATATTTT	CASSLTDGSGNTIYF
NA	NA	TRBV3-1/TRBV3-2	17	TRBJ2-5	TGTGCCAGCAGCCAAGCTCTACGAGGGAGTCGGGTTGGGACCCAGTACTTC	CASSQALRGSRVGTQYF
NA	NA	TRBV5-4	13	TRBJ2-3	TGTGCCAGCAGCTCCCCTGGGGCAGATACGCAGTATTTT	CASSSPGADTQYF
TRBD1	NA	TRBV19	12	TRBJ1-4	TGTGCCAGTAGTACCTGGACAGGATCGAAGGTTTTT	CASSTWTGSKVF
NA	once	TRBV6-5	14	TRBJ1-5	TGTGCCAGCGGGTGGGGGTCTGGCAATCAGCCCCAGCATTTT	CASGWGSGNQPQHF
NA	NA	TRBV5-1	13	TRBJ1-1	TGCGCCAGCGGCTACAGCGAGAACACTGAAGCTTTCTTT	CASGYSENTEAFF
NA	NA	TRBV14	14	TRBJ1-1	TGTGCCAGCAGCCAAGACGGGTATCGCAGGGGAGCTTTCTTT	CASSQDGYRRGAFF
NA	NA	TRBV30	13	TRBJ1-2	TGTGCCTGGAGTGGGGGGACAAACTATGGCTACACCTTC	CAWSGGTNYGYTF
TRBD1	NA	TRBV14	17	TRBJ1-2	TGTGCCAGCAGCCAAGATACCCCGGCCGGGACAGTGAATGGCTACACCTTC	CASSQDTPAGTVNGYTF
TRBD1	NA	TRBV2	16	TRBJ1-5	TGTGCCAGCCGGACAGGGACGGTCAAGAGCAATCAGCCCCAGCATTTT	CASRTGTVKSNQPQHF
NA	NA	TRBV21-1	13	TRBJ2-5	TGTGCCACCGATAAACCGGAGCAAGAGACCCAGTACTTC	CATDKPEQETQYF
NA	NA	TRBV5-5	11	TRBJ1-6	TGTGCCAGCAGCCGGGATTCACCCCTCCACTTT	CASSRDSPLHF
NA	few	TRBV7-9	15	TRBJ1-6	TGTGCCAGCAGCTCTATACAGGGTCGGGATTCACCCCTCCACTTT	CASSSIQGRDSPLHF
NA	NA	TRBV5-8	12	TRBJ2-7	TGTGCCAGCAGTCGGACATTCTACGAGCAGTACTTC	CASSRTFYEQYF